This T cell receptor (beta chain) originates from a study of cytomegalovirus exposure and HLA in healthy donors (dated by TCRdb to about 2017). With respect to the entire study: According to an earlier analysis of 550 to 700 of the donors, 150 million to 200 million T cells yielded 90 million to 130 million unique TCR beta sequences and around 280 Gb of sequence data. Roughly 310 gigabases of sequencing data and 70 million to 85 million unique TCR sequences were included in an early release covering about 700 HLA-typed donors. Among the roughly 400 genotyped donors, about 83% belonged to the genetic ancestry cluster associated with self-reported Caucasian donors. The study aimed to test whether signatures of past pathogen exposure could be identified by cataloging public T cell receptors. The study used immunosequencing to profile the T cell repertoires of some 600 subjects and linked those repertoires to cytomegalovirus serostatus. In addition to the first cohort of roughly 700 subjects, a separate validation cohort of around 110 different subjects was used. High-throughput TCR immunosequencing, statistical association of individual TCRs with disease status, and machine learning were combined to predict cytomegalovirus infection status. A later analysis re-analyzed previously published TCR beta repertoires from roughly 630 donors and added high-resolution HLA genotyping to study TCR occurrence patterns. In the later analysis, no new phenotypic data were used to find candidate immune exposures; instead, reliance was placed on TCR beta sequences and their occurrence across donors. An earlier analysis of several hundred of the donors applied high-throughput TCR beta sequencing to assess whether each TCR beta V gene segment acted as functional or pseudogenic. Donor age, sex, ethnicity and CMV serostatus were compiled together with the repertoire data. Genome-wide SNP genotypes for about 55% of the 666 donors were used in a later genetic analysis, which treated that subset as a discovery cohort. All discovery cohort repertoires had been generated using a single sequencing platform. Class I and class II HLA loci were covered by the typing at four-digit resolution. Typing coverage varied by locus: 629-630 donors for A, B, C, DRB1 and DQB1; under 550 for DQA1; some 610 for DPA1; roughly 470 for DPB1. Roughly 5 DR-DQ haplotypes were handled as single units for association and clustering because linkage in the cohort was strong. Among approximately 370 genotyped donors of the cohort, an average of around 220,000 unique TCR beta nucleotide sequences was sequenced per donor, of which roughly 17% were non-productive. The study at large found these results: A further reported finding was that TCR beta sequences accurately predicted the HLA-A and HLA-B alleles for most subjects in the first cohort. Immune exposure information for the cohort was limited to CMV serostatus. Because HLA typing was missing for some donors at each locus, association tests included only the typed subset. According to a later analysis, most CMV-associated TCR beta chains appeared to be HLA-restricted, and the HLA associations seemed to be driven largely by CMV exposure. In a later genetic analysis, a missense DCLRE1C variant was associated with V-gene and J-gene trimming of TCR beta chains, and the association was replicated in an independent cohort. Compared with the approximately 720-donor mean, donors in an Asian-associated ancestry cluster had fewer N-insertions in productive TCRs, according to a later genetic analysis. Correlated functional status among segregating V segments might reflect linkage disequilibrium, but an unknown experimental factor could not be ruled out. While some public TCRs were present in many individuals, most TCR sequences turned up only very rarely across donors. The classifier was reported to diagnose cytomegalovirus status with high specificity and sensitivity in both the original and validation cohorts. In a later analysis, more than 15,000 TCR beta sequences were associated with specific HLA alleles at a false discovery rate of 0.05. The earlier analysis of some 560 of the donors excluded some 15 rarely observed V segments, including chromosome 9 orphons, because counts were too low. In an earlier analysis of roughly 560 of the donors, most TCR beta V segments were observed in productive rearrangements about 87% or about 30% of the time, broadly matching IMGT annotations. The cohort was sequenced for TCR beta chains only, and without alpha or paired-chain data the features that could be detected were limited. In a later analysis, the rate of TCR association differed among HLA loci, with DRB1 alleles having the most associated TCRs and HLA-C alleles having the fewest. A cluster of highly shared sequence variants was judged likely to represent a technical artifact of the sequencing pipeline. When HLA alleles, especially DR and DQ, strongly co-occurred, attributing TCR associations to individual alleles was difficult. The 87-base-pair reads could not distinguish some IMGT-functional V segments, including TRBV6-2 and TRBV6-3, so those segments were excluded. Sequencing depth was assumed to be roughly uniform across donors in the presence/absence analyses, though that assumption may not hold. In a later analysis, HLA-associated TCR beta chains were found to be more clonally expanded and to have lower generation probabilities than equally common non-associated chains. The study listed approximately 150 TCR beta chains as associated with cytomegalovirus. Several of the top co-occurrence clusters appeared to be linked to parvovirus B19, influenza, CMV and Epstein-Barr virus, according to a later analysis. According to the authors, the approach could potentially be generalized to other disease states and immunological phenotypes. A few of the identified cytomegalovirus-associated TCR beta chains were confirmed in vitro to be specific for cytomegalovirus antigens.

The cohort was made up of about 670 healthy bone marrow donors. At the time of sampling, every cohort member was nominally healthy, though immune exposures that went unrecorded were likely present. The donor tested CMV seropositive, placing the donor among the 289 seropositive members of the cohort. A peripheral blood sample was provided by each donor, and peripheral blood mononuclear cells were used for TCR beta sequencing. Genomic DNA was extracted from the blood cell samples with the Qiagen DNeasy Blood Extraction Kit. CDR3 length: 15 amino acids, cysteine to phenylalanine. CDR3 DNA only is kept here, 45 bases in frame from base 1. V lost 5 bases and J lost 0 bases; the stretch between them is 11 bases long. CDR1 SGHVS and CDR2 FQNEAQ were looked up in the germline V gene. Turning to this clone: Its specific antigen is unknown.

Receptors were amplified or captured by the immunoSEQ multiplex PCR assay. The multiplex PCR relied on a mix of 60 forward primers for TCR Vbeta segments and 13 reverse primers for TCR Jbeta segments. Amplification of the CDR3 region of rearranged TCR beta genes was performed with a multiplex PCR assay on genomic DNA. Amplified TCR beta libraries were sequenced as 87-base-pair reads on the Illumina HiSeq System. The source study handled its data this way. A later analysis counted approximately 84 million unique TCR beta chains across the 666 repertoires, and around 9.9 million of these chains were shared by at least two donors. Raw reads were error-corrected and collapsed into unique sequences with a nearest-neighbor algorithm that merged closely related sequences to remove PCR and sequencing errors. V, D and J gene segments were assigned by aligning CDR3 sequences to IMGT reference sequences. For a sequence to be retained, a match of at least six nucleotides to both a V gene segment and a J gene segment was required. Rearrangements were classified as productive when the CDR3 lacked stop codons and remained in frame with V and J, and all other rearrangements were classified as non-productive. CDR3 was defined according to IMGT convention as the region running from the second conserved V-encoded cysteine to the conserved J-encoded phenylalanine. The earlier analysis of more than 450 of the donors excluded sequences that lacked an unambiguous match to a single V gene segment. An earlier analysis of 500 to 700 of the donors classified V segments as functional when productive rearrangements were above 56.7% and as segregating when the standard deviation between donors was above 5%. A statistical classification framework was built to diagnose cytomegalovirus status from the catalog of TCR beta chain sequences. A later analysis assigned V and J genes by comparing TCR nucleotide sequences with IMGT/GENE-DB human TR gene sequences. In a later analysis, CDR3 sequences and most-parsimonious VDJ recombination scenarios were assigned using the TCRdist pipeline. In a later analysis, each TCR beta chain was defined by its CDR3 amino acid sequence together with its V-gene family, and reads lacking a unique V-gene family were excluded. As a way to deal with suspected cross-contamination and a sequencing artifact, a later analysis dropped 450 to 700 nucleotide sequences that were highly shared and had low generation probability. In a later analysis, a clonal expansion index for each public chain was calculated from normalized within-repertoire ranks of inferred template counts. In a later analysis, generation probabilities were computed using a VDJ recombination model fitted to out-of-frame rearrangements, and the results were checked against IGoR. In a later analysis, hypergeometric tests were used to score TCR-TCR, TCR-HLA and TCR-CMV co-occurrence, with a repertoire-size bias correction applied to TCR pairs. In a later analysis, false discovery rates were estimated by permuting HLA or CMV assignments 20 times. In a later analysis, co-occurring TCRs were grouped using DBSCAN, and TCRdist sequence similarity was added for clustering within HLA-allele-positive subsets. Repertoires with fewer than 30,000 or more than 120,000 public chains, plus five repertoires with anomalous nucleotide sharing, were excluded from co-occurrence clustering. Held by TCRdb, this immuneACCESS table contains in-frame sequences only and omits some clones. Under half of the omission traces to an unresolved V gene where checked; the cause of the rest is unknown. From that table come the V and J calls and clone size; the DNA was used to work out D and trimming. The table of this sample itemizes roughly 110,000 clones. The ten largest clones represent 5.5% to 8% of the sample.

This TCR derives from a man between 40 and 49 years old in good health and CMV-seropositive. The specimen sequenced was PBMCs. The chain uses TRBV7-8 and TRBJ1-3; the D gene assignment is ambiguous. Here is the DNA: TGTGCCAGCAGCCCTTTAGAACTCTCTGGAAACACCATATATTTT. It codes for CASSPLELSGNTIYF.